Each of the 3 T cell receptor beta chains below was sequenced from the same sample in a study of spatial heterogeneity in lung cancer. The time point was: sample taken at primary tumor resection. TCRdb analysed the 5' RACE reads with MiXCR anew, one entry per CDR3 protein. Of 43,000 or so distinct CDR3 sequences in the sample, 6.8% were seen once. The sample was PBMCs, taken at surgery. Receptor source: a female donor with early-stage non-small cell lung cancer.

This clonotype was seen repeatedly, ten times or more. The DNA of the CDR3 is TGTGCCAGCAGTCGTTTACAGGGAGTTGGCGGGGAGCTGTTTTTT. Amino acid sequence: CASSRLQGVGGELFF. The chain combines TRBV6-6 with TRBJ2-2, with a tentative D call TRBD1 (6 bases). V was clipped by 5 bases and J by 7 bases, with 17 bases between them. The CDR3 has 15 amino acids. Germline V gene lookup returns CDR1 MNHNY and CDR2 SVGAGI (reference sequence).

This clonotype was counted at least ten times. The V call is TRBV7-9, the J call TRBJ2-5, with D unresolved. Germline V CDR1 and CDR2: SEHNR, FQNEAQ (reference sequence). This CDR3 has 11 residues. The V end was cut by 4 bases, the J end by 4 bases, with 4 bases between. The CDR3 coding sequence is TGTGCCAGCAGCTCCGGAGAGACCCAGTACTTC. It translates to CASSSGETQYF.

The chain couples TRBV6-5 to TRBJ1-5; D remains ambiguous. The CDR3 sequence is 15 residues long. Trimming pared 5 bases from V and 1 base from J, leaving 12 bases between. Germline V gives CDR1 MNHEY, CDR2 SVGAGI. CDR3 loop: CASSPQILSNQPQHF. The CDR3 bases are TGTGCCAGCAGTCCGCAAATTTTAAGCAATCAGCCCCAGCATTTT.